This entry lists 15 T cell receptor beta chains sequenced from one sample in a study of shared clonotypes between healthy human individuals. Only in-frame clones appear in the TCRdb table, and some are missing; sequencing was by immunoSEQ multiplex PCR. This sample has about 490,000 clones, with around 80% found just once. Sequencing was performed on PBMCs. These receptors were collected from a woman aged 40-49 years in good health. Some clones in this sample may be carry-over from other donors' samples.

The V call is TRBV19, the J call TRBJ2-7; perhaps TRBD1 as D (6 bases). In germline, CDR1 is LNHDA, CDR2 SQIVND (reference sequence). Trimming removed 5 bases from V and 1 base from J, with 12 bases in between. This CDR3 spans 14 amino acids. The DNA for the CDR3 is TGTGCCAGTAGTTTTGGGGGCTCGTCCTACGAGCAGTACTTC. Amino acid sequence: CASSFGGSSYEQYF.

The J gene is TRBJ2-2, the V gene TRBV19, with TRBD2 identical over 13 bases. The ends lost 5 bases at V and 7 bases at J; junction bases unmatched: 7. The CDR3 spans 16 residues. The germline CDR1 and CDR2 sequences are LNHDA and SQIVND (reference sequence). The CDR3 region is CASSDTSGRDFGELFF. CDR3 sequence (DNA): TGTGCCAGTAGTGACACTAGCGGGAGGGATTTCGGGGAGCTGTTTTTT.

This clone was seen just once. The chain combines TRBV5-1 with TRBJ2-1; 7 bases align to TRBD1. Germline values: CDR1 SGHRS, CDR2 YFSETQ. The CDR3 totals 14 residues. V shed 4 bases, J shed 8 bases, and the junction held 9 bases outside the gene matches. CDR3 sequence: CASSETGLRDEQFF. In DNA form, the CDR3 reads TGCGCCAGCAGCGAGACAGGGCTGCGGGATGAGCAGTTCTTC.

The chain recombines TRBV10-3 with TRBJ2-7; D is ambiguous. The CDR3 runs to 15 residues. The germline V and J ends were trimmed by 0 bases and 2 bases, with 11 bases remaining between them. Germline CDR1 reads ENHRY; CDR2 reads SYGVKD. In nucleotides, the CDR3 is TGTGCCATCAGTGAGTCCAGGACCGCGGCCTACGAGCAGTACTTC. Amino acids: CAISESRTAAYEQYF.

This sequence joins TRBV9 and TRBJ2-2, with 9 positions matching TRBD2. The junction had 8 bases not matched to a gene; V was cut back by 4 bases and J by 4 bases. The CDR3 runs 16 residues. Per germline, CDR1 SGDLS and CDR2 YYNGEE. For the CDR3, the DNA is TGTGCCAGCAGCCCCCCGCGGGGGGGGAGCACCGGGGAGCTGTTTTTT. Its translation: CASSPPRGGSTGELFF.

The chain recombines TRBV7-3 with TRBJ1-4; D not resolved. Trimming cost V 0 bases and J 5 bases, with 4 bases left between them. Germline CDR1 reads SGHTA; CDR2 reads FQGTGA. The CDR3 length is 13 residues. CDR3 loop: CASSLTVNEKLFF. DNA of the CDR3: TGTGCCAGCAGCTTAACTGTAAATGAAAAACTGTTTTTT.

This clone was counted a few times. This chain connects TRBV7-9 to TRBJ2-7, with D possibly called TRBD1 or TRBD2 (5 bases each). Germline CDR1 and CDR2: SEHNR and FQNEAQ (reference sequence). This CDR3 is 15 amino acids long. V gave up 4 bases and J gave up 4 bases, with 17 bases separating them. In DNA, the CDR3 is TGTGCCAGCAGCTGGGGCCGGGGTGGCGTATACGAGCAGTACTTC. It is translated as CASSWGRGGVYEQYF.

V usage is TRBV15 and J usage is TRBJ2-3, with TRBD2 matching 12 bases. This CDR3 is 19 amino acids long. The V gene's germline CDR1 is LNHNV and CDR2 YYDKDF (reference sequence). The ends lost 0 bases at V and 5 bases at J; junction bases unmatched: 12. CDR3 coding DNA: TGTGCCACCAGCAGAGACGGATTCAGACTAGCGGGAGAGGTAGATACGCAGTATTTT. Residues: CATSRDGFRLAGEVDTQYF.

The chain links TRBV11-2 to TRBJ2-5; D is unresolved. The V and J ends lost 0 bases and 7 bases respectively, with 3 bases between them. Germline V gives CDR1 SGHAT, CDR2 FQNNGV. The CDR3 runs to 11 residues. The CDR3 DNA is TGTGCCAGCAGCTTAGATAGGACCCAGTACTTC. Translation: CASSLDRTQYF.

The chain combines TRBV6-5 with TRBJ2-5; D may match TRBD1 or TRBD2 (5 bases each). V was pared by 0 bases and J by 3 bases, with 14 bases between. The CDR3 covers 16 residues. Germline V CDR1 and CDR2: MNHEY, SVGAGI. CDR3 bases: TGTGCCAGCAGTTACTCCTCCTCCGGGGCGAAAGAGACCCAGTACTTC. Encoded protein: CASSYSSSGAKETQYF.

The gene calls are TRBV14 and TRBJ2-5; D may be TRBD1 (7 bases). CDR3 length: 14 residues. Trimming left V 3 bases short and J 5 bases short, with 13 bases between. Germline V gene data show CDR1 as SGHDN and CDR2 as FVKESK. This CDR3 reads CASSHGGTEETQYF. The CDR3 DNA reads TGTGCCAGCAGCCATGGAGGGACAGAGGAGACCCAGTACTTC.

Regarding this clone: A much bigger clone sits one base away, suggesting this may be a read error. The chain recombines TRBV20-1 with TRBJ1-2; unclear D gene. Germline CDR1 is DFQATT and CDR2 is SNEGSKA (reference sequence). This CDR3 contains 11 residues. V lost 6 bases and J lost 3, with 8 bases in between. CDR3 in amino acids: CSATPHYGYTF. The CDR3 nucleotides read TGCAGTGCCACCCCCCACTATGGCTACACCTTC.

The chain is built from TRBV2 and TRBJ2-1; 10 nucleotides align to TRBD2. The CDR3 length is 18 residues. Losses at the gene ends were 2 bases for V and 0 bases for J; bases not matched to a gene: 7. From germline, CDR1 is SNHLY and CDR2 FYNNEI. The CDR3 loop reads CASSEPRASGSSYNEQFF. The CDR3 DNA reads TGTGCCAGCAGTGAACCCCGGGCTAGCGGGAGCTCCTACAATGAGCAGTTCTTC.

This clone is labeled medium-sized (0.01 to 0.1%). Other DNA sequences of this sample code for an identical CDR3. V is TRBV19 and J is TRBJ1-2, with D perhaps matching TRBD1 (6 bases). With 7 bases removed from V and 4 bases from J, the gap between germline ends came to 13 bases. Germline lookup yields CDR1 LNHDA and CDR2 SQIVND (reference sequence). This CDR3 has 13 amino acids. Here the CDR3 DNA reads TGTGCCAGTAACCCTGGACAGATCTATGGCTACACCTTC. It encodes CASNPGQIYGYTF.

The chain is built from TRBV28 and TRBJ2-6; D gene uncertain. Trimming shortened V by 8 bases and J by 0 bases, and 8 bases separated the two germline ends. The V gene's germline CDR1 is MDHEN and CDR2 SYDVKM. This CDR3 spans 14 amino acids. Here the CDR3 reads CASFKSSGANVLTF. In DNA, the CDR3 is TGTGCCAGCTTCAAGAGCTCTGGGGCCAACGTCCTGACTTTC.